Following are 32 T cell receptor beta chains from one sample sequenced in a study of OX40 agonist ivuxolimab in advanced cancers. The assay was immunoSEQ multiplex PCR, and TCRdb's table has in-frame clones only and misses some. The table has tens of thousands of clones, 88% seen once. This material consisted of CD4+ or CD8+ T cells sorted from blood, taken in a trial of the OX40 agonist ivuxolimab. Source of these receptors: an adult with an advanced solid tumor such as melanoma, head and neck, liver or kidney cancer.

This clone is labeled medium-sized. The gene calls are TRBV2 and TRBJ2-5, with D possibly being TRBD1 (6 bases). Germline V gene data show CDR1 as SNHLY and CDR2 as FYNNEI. The V and J ends lost 3 bases and 4 bases respectively, with 18 bases between them. This CDR3 is 16 amino acids long. The DNA for the CDR3 is TGTGCCAGCAGTGAGGGCCCGACAGGAATTCTAGAGACCCAGTACTTC. It codes for CASSEGPTGILETQYF.

The chain recombines TRBV7-8 with TRBJ1-4; 7 bases are shared with TRBD1. Looked up from germline, CDR1 is SGHVS and CDR2 is FQNEAQ. This CDR3 contains 16 residues. V was pared by 6 bases and J by 0 bases, with 7 bases of the junction left unmatched. The CDR3 is CASSPRQGATNEKLFF. Written as DNA, the CDR3 is TGTGCCAGCAGTCCGAGACAGGGAGCAACTAATGAAAAACTGTTTTTT. The variable domain in full, with the rest retrieved from reference TRBV7-8 and TRBJ1-4, is GAGVSQSPRYKVAKRGQDVALRCDPISGHVSLFWYQQALGQGPEFLTYFQNEAQLDKSGLPSDRFFAERPEGSVSTLKIQRTQQEDSAVYLCASSPRQGATNEKLFFGSGTQLSVL.

The chain carries TRBV13 and TRBJ2-2; 11 bases fit TRBD2. The germline V gene has CDR1 PRHDT and CDR2 FYEKMQ (reference sequence). The CDR3 consists of 16 residues. V was clipped by 5 bases and J by 7 bases; unmatched bases: 9. The CDR3 protein is CASSLRLAGRVGELFF. In DNA form, the CDR3 reads TGTGCCAGCAGCCTCCGACTAGCGGGACGGGTCGGGGAGCTGTTTTTT. Full variable domain (rest looked up from reference TRBV13 and TRBJ2-2): AAGVIQSPRHLIKEKRETATLKCYPIPRHDTVYWYQQGPGQDPQFLISFYEKMQSDKGSIPDRFSAQQFSDYHSELNMSSLELGDSALYFCASSLRLAGRVGELFFGEGSRLTVL.

This clone was picked up one time. V and J are TRBV7-9 and TRBJ1-3; D is unclear. The CDR3 spans 16 residues. The ends were cut back, 0 bases at V and 4 bases at J, with 13 bases in the middle. The germline gives CDR1 SEHNR, CDR2 FQNEAQ (reference sequence). CDR3 amino acids: CASSLARGGGGNTIYF. The CDR3, as DNA: TGTGCCAGCAGCTTAGCGAGAGGAGGAGGAGGAAACACCATATATTTT.

The rearrangement joins TRBV6-5 to TRBJ2-7, with TRBD2 matching over 8 bases. The germline gives CDR1 MNHEY, CDR2 SVGAGI. J was trimmed by 1 base and V by 0 bases; bases with no gene match: 5. This CDR3 is 16 amino acids long. The CDR3 coding sequence is TGTGCCAGCAGTTACTCCATAGCGGGACCGTCCTACGAGCAGTACTTC. As protein: CASSYSIAGPSYEQYF.

This chain joins TRBV11-2 and TRBJ2-2; 7 positions agree with TRBD2. The V gene end was trimmed by 3 bases and the J gene end by 4 bases; junction bases not matched to a gene: 5. CDR3 length: 15 residues. Germline lookup yields CDR1 SGHAT and CDR2 FQNNGV. CDR3 sequence reads: CASSLYGRTTGELFF. The CDR3 DNA reads TGTGCCAGCAGCTTGTACGGGAGGACCACCGGGGAGCTGTTTTTT.

The rearrangement links TRBV2 to TRBJ2-1; TRBD2 matches at 9 bases. This CDR3 contains 15 residues. Looked up from germline, CDR1 is SNHLY and CDR2 is FYNNEI. The junction had 6 bases not matched to a gene; V was cut back by 2 bases and J by 7 bases. This CDR3 reads CASSEFLAGDNEQFF. The CDR3 DNA reads as TGTGCCAGCAGTGAATTCTTAGCGGGAGATAATGAGCAGTTCTTC.

J is TRBJ2-2 and V is TRBV5-6; no clear D gene. This CDR3 is built from 13 residues. Trimming removed 1 base at V and 7 bases at J, with 8 bases between. Germline V gene data show CDR1 as SGHDT and CDR2 as YYEEEE. This chain's CDR3 is CASSLTLRGELFF. CDR3 in DNA: TGTGCCAGCAGCTTGACCTTACGCGGGGAGCTGTTTTTT.

J is TRBJ1-2 and V is TRBV9; TRBD1 aligns across 7 bases. The CDR3 length is 16 residues. CDR1 and CDR2 from the germline V gene are SGDLS and YYNGEE. Trimming cost V 0 bases and J 1 base; bases outside gene matches: 6. The CDR3 DNA reads TGTGCCAGCAGCGTAGGCGGGACAGCTTTTAACTATGGCTACACCTTC. Protein sequence: CASSVGGTAFNYGYTF.

The chain uses TRBV7-9 and TRBJ2-5; the D gene is possibly TRBD1 (5 bases). The CDR3 spans 16 residues. Germline CDR1 is SEHNR and CDR2 is FQNEAQ (reference sequence). The germline V and J ends were trimmed by 2 bases and 0 bases, with 13 bases remaining between them. CDR3 protein: CASSLLGRLHQETQYF. In nucleotides, the CDR3 is TGTGCCAGCAGCTTATTGGGGCGACTCCACCAAGAGACCCAGTACTTC.

V usage is TRBV15 and J usage is TRBJ2-7; TRBD2 matches at 7 bases. CDR1 is LNHNV, CDR2 YYDKDF, per germline (reference sequence). There are 15 residues in the CDR3. V lost 4 bases and J lost 2; bases outside the gene matches: 8. CDR3 amino acids: CATSMRRERPYEQYF. Here the CDR3 DNA reads TGTGCCACCAGCATGAGGCGGGAGCGCCCCTACGAGCAGTACTTC.

This chain uses TRBV28 with TRBJ2-1, with 10 bases fitting TRBD2. V lost 7 bases to trimming and J lost 3 bases; unmatched junction nucleotides: 6. This CDR3 is built from 15 residues. Germline V CDR1 and CDR2: MDHEN, SYDVKM. CDR3 DNA: TGTGCCAGCATCAACCCTAGCGGGAGCTACAATGAGCAGTTCTTC. Its protein is CASINPSGSYNEQFF.

The rearrangement links TRBV27 to TRBJ1-4; the D gene is possibly TRBD1 (6 bases). The CDR3 contains 15 residues. V shed 2 bases and J shed 6 bases, with 13 bases lying between them. Germline assignment: CDR1 MNHEY and CDR2 SMNVEV (reference sequence). The CDR3 protein is CASSLMGGADEKLFF. The CDR3 DNA reads TGTGCCAGCAGTTTAATGGGGGGCGCGGATGAAAAACTGTTTTTT.

This clone has just a few counts. This chain connects TRBV5-4 to TRBJ1-1; D gene ambiguous. Trimming cost V 4 bases and J 0 bases, with 13 bases left between them. The CDR3 runs to 15 residues. Germline-derived CDR1 and CDR2 are SGHNT and YYREEE (reference sequence). CDR3 DNA sequence: TGTGCCAGCAGCCTACCGACTGGAGTGAACACTGAAGCTTTCTTT. Translation: CASSLPTGVNTEAFF.

The V gene is TRBV5-1, the J gene TRBJ2-1, with D perhaps being TRBD1 or TRBD2 (5 bases each). Trimming removed 3 bases from V and 6 bases from J, with 13 bases in between. Germline loops: CDR1 SGHRS, CDR2 YFSETQ. This CDR3 has 14 amino acids. CDR3 loop: CASSSGTQSNEQFF. CDR3 nucleotides: TGCGCCAGCAGCTCCGGGACCCAGAGCAATGAGCAGTTCTTC.

The genes are TRBV11-2 and TRBJ1-4, with 8 bases that match TRBD1. J gave up 4 bases and V 3 bases, and 1 base lay outside the gene matches. The CDR3 contains 14 residues. Germline V CDR1 and CDR2: SGHAT, FQNNGV. The CDR3 loop reads CASSLDRVNEKLFF. CDR3 DNA: TGTGCCAGCAGCTTGGACAGGGTTAATGAAAAACTGTTTTTT.

The V call is TRBV5-4, the J call TRBJ2-1; no clear D gene. V lost 4 bases to trimming and J lost 9 bases, with 14 bases between them. CDR3 length: 13 residues. The germline V gene encodes CDR1 SGHNT and CDR2 YYREEE (reference sequence). CDR3 nucleotide sequence: TGTGCCAGCAGCGTTGTTTCGCTTGGTGAGCAGTTCTTC. Protein: CASSVVSLGEQFF.

This sequence joins TRBV9 and TRBJ2-3, with 8 bases matching TRBD1. Germline values: CDR1 SGDLS, CDR2 YYNGEE. J lost 7 bases, V lost 4 bases, and 8 bases had no gene match. The CDR3 is 14 amino acids. The CDR3 DNA reads TGTGCCAGCAGCACCGGACAGGGAGCCAATACGCAGTATTTT. Protein product: CASSTGQGANTQYF.

The CDR3 DNA is TGTGCCAGCAGTTTACGGGAGTGGACAGATACGCAGTATTTT. Translation gives CASSLREWTDTQYF. The rearrangement joins TRBV28 to TRBJ2-3, with D perhaps matching TRBD2 (6 bases). The germline V gene has CDR1 MDHEN and CDR2 SYDVKM. The CDR3 is 14 amino acids. Trimming stripped 2 bases from V and 3 bases from J, with 9 bases between.

The rearrangement joins TRBV7-3 to TRBJ2-3; 10 bases fit TRBD1. Germline CDR1 SGHTA, CDR2 FQGTGA. The CDR3 contains 17 residues. V trimming: 2 bases; J trimming: 1 base; junction bases outside the gene matches: 6. The CDR3 reads CASSLGTGTGGTDTQYF. The CDR3, as DNA: TGTGCCAGCAGCTTAGGGACGGGGACAGGGGGCACAGATACGCAGTATTTT.

The chain employs TRBV7-2 and TRBJ2-3; the D is unclear. The CDR3 loop spans 16 amino acids. Germline-derived CDR1 and CDR2 are SGHTA and FQGNSA. V gave up 3 bases and J gave up 5 bases, with 18 bases separating them. Here the CDR3 DNA reads TGTGCCAGCAGCTTTACCGTGACTTCGAATTTAGATACGCAGTATTTT. Translation gives CASSFTVTSNLDTQYF.

The CDR3 region is CASRETGTRNEQFF. CDR3 nucleotides: TGTGCCAGCAGGGAGACAGGGACGCGTAATGAGCAGTTCTTC. The V and J genes are TRBV6-5 and TRBJ2-1; TRBD1 agrees at 7 bases. The V gene's germline CDR1 is MNHEY and CDR2 SVGAGI. The CDR3 loop spans 14 amino acids. V gave up 6 bases and J gave up 7 bases; unmatched junction bases: 9.

The chain has TRBV5-1 and TRBJ2-7; 8 bases are a match to TRBD1. The ends lost 4 bases at V and 5 bases at J; junction bases unmatched: 8. The CDR3 loop spans 14 amino acids. From germline, CDR1 is SGHRS and CDR2 YFSETQ. The CDR3, as DNA: TGCGCCAGCAGCATAAGGACAGGGATGAACGAGCAGTACTTC. Its protein is CASSIRTGMNEQYF.

This clone was counted between two and nine times. This sequence joins TRBV2 and TRBJ2-1; D gene ambiguous. Trimming left V 2 bases short and J 14 bases short, with 16 bases between. This CDR3 is built from 13 residues. In germline, CDR1 is SNHLY, CDR2 FYNNEI. The CDR3 here is CASSEPMAGPEFF. The CDR3 region has the DNA TGTGCCAGCAGTGAACCCATGGCAGGCCCGGAGTTCTTC. Drawing the rest from reference TRBV2 and TRBJ2-1, the complete variable domain is EPEVTQTPSHQVTQMGQEVILRCVPISNHLYFYWYRQILGQKVEFLVSFYNNEISEKSEIFDDQFSVERPDGSNFTLKIRSTKLEDSAMYFCASSEPMAGPEFFGPGTRLTVL.

The chain links TRBV11-2 to TRBJ1-2; D is unclear. The CDR3 is 13 residues long. Trimming shortened V by 1 base and J by 8 bases, and 11 bases separated the two germline ends. Germline CDR1 SGHAT, CDR2 FQNNGV. CDR3 coding DNA: TGTGCCAGCAGCTTAGGAGGTGTCAACGGCTACACCTTC. This translates into CASSLGGVNGYTF.

This sequence joins TRBV5-1 and TRBJ2-1; 7 positions match TRBD2. Germline loops: CDR1 SGHRS, CDR2 YFSETQ. With 4 bases clipped from V and 4 bases from J, the junction kept 8 bases outside the gene matches. The CDR3 is 15 residues long. CDR3 coding DNA: TGCGCCAGCAGCGTTAGCGGGCACGAATACAATGAGCAGTTCTTC. Translation gives CASSVSGHEYNEQFF.

This clone has more than one count but fewer than ten. Other nucleotide sequences in the sample specify the same CDR3. The chain carries TRBV5-1 and TRBJ2-1, with TRBD2 matching 7 bases. CDR1 SGHRS and CDR2 YFSETQ come from the germline V gene. This CDR3 is built from 14 residues. The V and J ends lost 1 base and 4 bases, in that order; junction bases with no gene match: 2. The CDR3 loop is CASSLNSGYNEQFF. The CDR3 DNA is TGCGCCAGCAGCTTGAATAGCGGGTACAATGAGCAGTTCTTC.

The chain joins TRBV7-8 to TRBJ2-7; TRBD1 is a possible D gene (5 bases). The germline gives CDR1 SGHVS, CDR2 FQNEAQ. The CDR3 is made up of 15 amino acids. Trimming cost V 5 bases and J 3 bases, with 17 bases left between them. CDR3 bases: TGTGCCAGCAGCAAGGGGTTAGCTATTTTCTACGAGCAGTACTTC. As protein: CASSKGLAIFYEQYF.

The rearrangement links TRBV5-1 to TRBJ2-1; 16 nucleotides match TRBD2. V trimming: 4 bases; J trimming: 9 bases; junction bases outside the gene matches: 7. Germline assignment: CDR1 SGHRS and CDR2 YFSETQ. The CDR3 loop spans 16 amino acids. Here the CDR3 reads CASSRGTSGRAPEQFF. The CDR3 nucleotides are TGCGCCAGCAGCCGCGGGACTAGCGGGAGGGCCCCTGAGCAGTTCTTC.

This rearrangement joins TRBV15 to TRBJ2-6; D not resolved. Per germline, CDR1 LNHNV and CDR2 YYDKDF (reference sequence). The V end lost 0 bases, the J end lost 1 base, and 7 bases lay between the germline ends. The CDR3 extends over 16 amino acids. The CDR3 is CATSRDLKSGANVLTF. In nucleotides, the CDR3 is TGTGCCACCAGCAGAGATTTGAAATCTGGGGCCAACGTCCTGACTTTC.

The J gene is TRBJ2-6, the V gene TRBV18, with 12 bases matching TRBD2. V dropped 3 bases and J dropped 3; count of bases not matched to a gene: 3. Per germline, CDR1 KGHSH and CDR2 LQKENI. The CDR3 extends over 17 amino acids. The CDR3 is CASSPTSGSGGANVLTF. CDR3 in DNA: TGTGCCAGCTCACCGACTAGCGGGAGTGGTGGGGCCAACGTCCTGACTTTC.

A few counts support this clone. The chain has TRBV9 and TRBJ2-2, with a weak D call TRBD2 (6 bases). The V end was cut by 4 bases, the J end by 6 bases, with 13 bases between. The CDR3 covers 14 residues. Germline V gene lookup returns CDR1 SGDLS and CDR2 YYNGEE. The CDR3 DNA sequence: TGTGCCAGCAGCCCCTGGGACTTGCCCGGGGAGCTGTTTTTT. Its protein product is CASSPWDLPGELFF.